A single sample is the source of the 32 T cell receptor beta chains below, sequenced in a study of read filtering for tumor transcriptome and immune sequencing. From roughly 400 ng of RNA, a library with molecular barcoded alpha/delta and beta/gamma adaptors was made. A single record per CDR3 protein comes from TCRdb applying MiXCR to the reads. The sample holds around 130,000 distinct CDR3 sequences, under 15% seen once. Material: a population of CD138-negative cells sorted from bone marrow. The receptor source for this set is a donor at least 40 years old with multiple myeloma.

The CDR3 loop is CASRVGQSTGELFF. The CDR3 DNA reads TGTGCCAGCCGAGTGGGACAGTCAACCGGGGAGCTGTTTTTT. The chain uses TRBV6-2 or TRBV6-3 and TRBJ2-2; TRBD1 matches 7 bases. The J segment lost 5 bases and the V segment lost 8 bases, leaving 8 bases of the junction unmatched. From germline, CDR1 is MNHEY and CDR2 SVGEGT. The CDR3 is 14 residues long.

This clonotype was observed at least ten times. The chain joins TRBV5-4 to TRBJ2-3; D remains ambiguous. Deletions cut 0 bases from V and 3 bases from J, with 11 bases between. The CDR3 is 15 amino acids. Per germline, CDR1 SGHNT and CDR2 YYREEE (reference sequence). The CDR3 DNA reads as TGTGCCAGCAGCTTGGACCTGGGTGGGACAGATACGCAGTATTTT. It is translated as CASSLDLGGTDTQYF.

At least ten counts were recorded for this clonotype. The chain recombines TRBV20-1 with TRBJ2-4; no clear D gene. The CDR3 has 13 amino acids. CDR1 is DFQATT, CDR2 SNEGSKA, per germline (reference sequence). V gave up 6 bases and J gave up 1 base, with 10 bases separating them. Here the CDR3 reads CSAIHGAKNIQYF. CDR3 nucleotides: TGCAGTGCAATTCACGGGGCCAAAAACATTCAGTACTTC.

This clonotype was observed many times. This rearrangement joins TRBV7-2 to TRBJ2-2; D gene unclear. V lost 5 bases, J lost 7 bases, and 5 bases lay in between. Germline V gene data show CDR1 as SGHTA and CDR2 as FQGNSA. The CDR3 consists of 11 residues. In DNA form, the CDR3 reads TGTGCCAGCAGCAATCTCGGGGAGCTGTTTTTT. Protein product: CASSNLGELFF.

In its sample, this clonotype was seen many times. The rearrangement joins TRBV5-1 to TRBJ2-4; D possibly corresponds to TRBD1 (5 bases). Germline V gene lookup returns CDR1 SGHRS and CDR2 YFSETQ. Trimming took off 3 bases at V and 10 bases at J, with 11 bases between the two ends. The CDR3 sequence is 12 residues long. This chain's CDR3 is CASSWGEGIQYF. The CDR3 DNA reads TGCGCCAGCAGCTGGGGCGAAGGGATTCAGTACTTC. The full variable domain, with the rest looked up from reference TRBV5-1 and TRBJ2-4, is KAGVTQTPRYLIKTRGQQVTLSCSPISGHRSVSWYQQTPGQGLQFLFEYFSETQRNKGNFPGRFSGRQFSNSRSEMNVSTLELGDSALYLCASSWGEGIQYFGAGTRLSVL.

This clonotype was seen at least ten times. V gene TRBV20-1 combines with J gene TRBJ2-3; 7 bases are shared with TRBD2. With V trimmed by 0 bases and J by 6 bases, 9 bases remained unmatched. Germline V CDR1 and CDR2: DFQATT, SNEGSKA (reference sequence). The CDR3 loop spans 15 amino acids. The CDR3 region is CSARDLAEKPDTQYF. In DNA form, the CDR3 reads TGCAGTGCTAGAGATCTAGCGGAGAAACCCGATACGCAGTATTTT.

About this clonotype itself: This sequence may be a read error, since a much larger clone differs from it by one base. This chain uses TRBV5-5 with TRBJ2-3; D could derive from TRBD1 or TRBD2 (5 bases each). Between the trimmed V and J ends, which lost 0 bases and 1 base, there was a span of 9 bases. The germline gives CDR1 SGHKS, CDR2 YYEKEE (reference sequence). This CDR3 has 15 residues. The CDR3 loop reads CASSLAGDGTDTQYF. CDR3 nucleotide sequence: TGTGCCAGCAGCTTGGCCGGGGACGGCACAGATACGCAGTATTTT. Together with reference TRBV5-5 and TRBJ2-3, the CDR3 gives the full variable domain: DAGVTQSPTHLIKTRGQQVTLRCSPISGHKSVSWYQQVLGQGPQFIFQYYEKEERGRGNFPDRFSARQFPNYSSELNVNALLLGDSALYLCASSLAGDGTDTQYFGPGTRLTVL.

This clonotype was seen a single time. This is likely an artifact of a read error, given a far larger clone one base away. No conserved phenylalanine or tryptophan ends this CDR3, so it is likely a read error. The gene calls are TRBV6-1 and TRBJ2-1, with a possible D match to TRBD2 (6 bases). Germline assignment: CDR1 MNHNS and CDR2 SASEGT. The CDR3 loop spans 15 amino acids. V was trimmed by 5 bases and J by 8 bases, leaving 19 bases between them. The CDR3 region has the DNA TGTGCCAGCAGTTACATGGCGGGAAGCGGGTATGAGCAGTTCTAC. This sequence encodes CASSYMAGSGYEQFY.

This clonotype was recorded at least ten times. CDR3 bases: TGCAGCGTTGACCCGGGCAGGGGCACCGGGGAGCTGTTTTTT. This encodes CSVDPGRGTGELFF. J is TRBJ2-2 and V is TRBV29-1, with D possibly matching TRBD1 (6 bases). V was cut by 3 bases and J by 4 bases, with 12 bases left in between. Germline CDR1 is SQVTM and CDR2 is ANQGSEA. The CDR3 is made up of 14 amino acids.

This clonotype has a count of ten or more. The chain couples TRBV11-3 to TRBJ1-1, with TRBD1 as a possible D gene (6 bases). The CDR3 sequence is 13 residues long. Deletions cut 6 bases from V and 6 bases from J, with 14 bases between. CDR1 and CDR2 from the germline V gene are SGHNT and YENEEA. The DNA of the CDR3 is TGTGCCAGCAGGAGAGGGGGTGGAGCTGAAGCTTTCTTT. Translation: CASRRGGGAEAFF.

This clonotype was seen repeatedly, ten times or more. J is TRBJ2-3 and V is TRBV6-2 or TRBV6-3, with unresolved D. The V and J ends lost 0 bases and 0 bases respectively, with 16 bases between them. Germline CDR1 and CDR2: MNHEY and SVGEGT. This CDR3 spans 18 amino acids. The CDR3 is CASSYSQATTTSTDTQYF. The CDR3 DNA follows: TGTGCCAGCAGTTACTCGCAGGCGACAACCACTAGCACAGATACGCAGTATTTT.

The CDR3 sequence is CASSPIPGQHNSPLHF. The CDR3 nucleotides are TGTGCCAGCTCACCAATTCCGGGACAGCATAATTCACCCCTCCACTTT. The chain has TRBV18 and TRBJ1-6, with 7 nucleotides matching TRBD1. V shed 2 bases, J shed 5 bases, and the junction held 6 bases outside the gene matches. Germline CDR1 is KGHSH and CDR2 is LQKENI. The CDR3 consists of 16 residues.

In its sample, this clonotype was seen many times. This chain connects TRBV15 to TRBJ1-1; 8 bases match TRBD1. The CDR3 runs to 15 residues. The J segment lost 3 bases and the V segment lost 0 bases, leaving 3 bases of the junction unmatched. The germline gives CDR1 LNHNV, CDR2 YYDKDF (reference sequence). CDR3 in amino acids: CATSRERTGHTEAFF. In nucleotides, the CDR3 is TGTGCCACCAGCAGAGAGCGGACAGGGCACACTGAAGCTTTCTTT.

With respect to this clonotype: A far bigger clonotype differs at one base, so this is likely a read error. This rearrangement joins TRBV7-3 to TRBJ2-1, with 12 bases that match TRBD2. V dropped 8 bases and J dropped 4; count of bases not matched to a gene: 15. The CDR3 is 18 residues long. Germline CDR1 is SGHTA and CDR2 is FQGTGA. The CDR3 sequence is CASGQETVLAGGYNEQFF. The CDR3 DNA reads as TGTGCCAGCGGCCAAGAAACCGTACTAGCGGGGGGATACAATGAGCAGTTCTTC.

This clonotype has a count of ten or more. The chain recombines TRBV5-1 with TRBJ2-1, with D maybe TRBD2 (8 bases). V shed 2 bases and J shed 7 bases, with 16 bases lying between them. The CDR3 sequence is 15 residues long. Germline CDR1 and CDR2: SGHRS and YFSETQ. CDR3 DNA: TGCGCCAGCAGCTTTGCAGGGGGACTAGGAAATGAGCAGTTCTTC. This sequence encodes CASSFAGGLGNEQFF.

This clonotype was found a few times. The J gene is TRBJ2-1, the V gene TRBV5-1; 12 positions agree with TRBD2. J was trimmed by 7 bases and V by 3 bases; bases with no gene match: 11. The CDR3 covers 17 residues. Germline CDR1 is SGHRS and CDR2 is YFSETQ. CDR3 sequence (DNA): TGCGCCAGCAGCTGGGGGCTAGCGGGAGGGCCTTGGAATGAGCAGTTCTTC. It is translated as CASSWGLAGGPWNEQFF. Filled out from reference TRBV5-1 and TRBJ2-1, the complete variable domain reads KAGVTQTPRYLIKTRGQQVTLSCSPISGHRSVSWYQQTPGQGLQFLFEYFSETQRNKGNFPGRFSGRQFSNSRSEMNVSTLELGDSALYLCASSWGLAGGPWNEQFFGPGTRLTVL.

CDR3 loop: CASRSDRIYNEQFF. The CDR3 DNA reads TGTGCCAGCAGATCAGACAGAATATACAATGAGCAGTTCTTC. The chain couples TRBV12-3 or TRBV12-4 to TRBJ2-1, with D possibly matching TRBD1 (5 bases). The CDR3 has 14 amino acids. Trimming removed 6 bases at V and 4 bases at J, with 13 bases between.

Many counts were recorded for this clonotype. The rearrangement links TRBV6-2 or TRBV6-3 to TRBJ2-5; D gene unclear. With 7 bases removed from V and 5 bases from J, the gap between germline ends came to 23 bases. The V gene's germline CDR1 is MNHEY and CDR2 SVGEGT. The CDR3 contains 16 residues. The CDR3 loop reads CASNRAAEVRRETQYF. As DNA, the CDR3 is TGTGCCAGCAACCGCGCGGCAGAGGTTCGACGGGAGACCCAGTACTTC.

This clonotype came up many times. The rearrangement links TRBV6-1 to TRBJ2-6; 7 nucleotides line up with TRBD1. This CDR3 contains 15 residues. CDR1 is MNHNS and CDR2 is SASEGT in the germline V gene. This CDR3 is CAGRPGGSGANVLTF. The DNA for the CDR3 is TGTGCAGGGAGACCAGGGGGATCTGGGGCCAACGTCCTGACTTTC.

In this sample, this clonotype turned up many times. The chain joins TRBV12-3 or TRBV12-4 to TRBJ2-1; the match to TRBD2 covers 7 bases. V lost 4 bases, J lost 0 bases, and 6 bases stayed unmatched. CDR3 length equals 16 residues. In nucleotides, the CDR3 is TGTGCCAGCAGTTCTAAGCGGGACCACTCCTACAATGAGCAGTTCTTC. Translation: CASSSKRDHSYNEQFF.

There are many counts of this clonotype. The V call is TRBV6-2 or TRBV6-3, the J call TRBJ2-1; 12 positions match TRBD2. Germline CDR1 reads MNHEY; CDR2 reads SVGEGT. The CDR3 has 14 residues. V shed 6 bases, J shed 11 bases, and the junction held 8 bases outside the gene matches. The CDR3 region has the DNA TGTGCCAGCAGGACTAGCGGGAGTTTATCCAAGCAGTTCTTC. Amino acid sequence: CASRTSGSLSKQFF.

Ten or more counts support this clonotype. The J gene is TRBJ2-7, the V gene TRBV4-2, with 10 positions matching TRBD1. This CDR3 has 15 residues. J was trimmed by 4 bases and V by 2 bases; bases with no gene match: 5. Germline V gene lookup returns CDR1 LGHNA and CDR2 YNFKEQ. CDR3 protein: CASSQPGTGVYEQYF. The CDR3 nucleotides read TGTGCCAGCAGCCAACCCGGGACAGGGGTTTACGAGCAGTACTTC.

There are many counts of this clonotype. CDR3 region: CAIKGRLNTEAFF. CDR3 nucleotides: TGTGCCATCAAGGGACGGTTGAACACTGAAGCTTTCTTT. The V gene is TRBV10-3, the J gene TRBJ1-1, with a tentative D call TRBD1 (5 bases). Germline CDR1 and CDR2: ENHRY and SYGVKD. The CDR3 is made up of 13 amino acids. V was trimmed by 7 bases and J by 0 bases, leaving 9 bases between them.

This clonotype showed up many times. The J gene is TRBJ2-5, the V gene TRBV20-1; 13 nucleotides line up with TRBD2. CDR3 length equals 19 residues. V was pared by 0 bases and J by 5 bases, with 15 bases of the junction left unmatched. CDR1 is DFQATT and CDR2 is SNEGSKA in the germline V gene (reference sequence). The CDR3 nucleotides read TGCAGTGCTAGAGATATAGTACTAGCGGGAGGGGCAATCGGGGAGACCCAGTACTTC. This translates into CSARDIVLAGGAIGETQYF.

This clonotype was picked up many times. V and J are TRBV29-1 and TRBJ1-2; D gene uncertain. Germline V lookup: CDR1 SQVTM, CDR2 ANQGSEA. V was pared by 2 bases and J by 4 bases, with 5 bases between. The CDR3 runs to 11 residues. CDR3 sequence: CSVESGYGYTF. The CDR3 bases are TGCAGCGTTGAATCCGGCTATGGCTACACCTTC. Combining the CDR3 with reference TRBV29-1 and TRBJ1-2 gives the whole variable domain SAVISQKPSRDICQRGTSLTIQCQVDSQVTMMFWYRQQPGQSLTLIATANQGSEATYESGFVIDKFPISRPNLTFSTLTVSNMSPEDSSIYLCSVESGYGYTFGSGTRLTVV.

This clonotype came up many times. The chain employs TRBV29-1 and TRBJ2-7; TRBD2 matches at 8 bases. The V gene end was trimmed by 6 bases and the J gene end by 0 bases; junction bases not matched to a gene: 13. The germline V gene encodes CDR1 SQVTM and CDR2 ANQGSEA. The CDR3 runs to 16 residues. This CDR3 reads CSVGGVAGTRSYEQYF. The CDR3 DNA reads TGCAGCGTGGGGGGGGTAGCGGGAACCCGCTCCTACGAGCAGTACTTC.

The chain joins TRBV5-1 to TRBJ2-3, with TRBD2 identical over 13 bases. This CDR3 has 14 amino acids. V gave up 7 bases and J gave up 4 bases; unmatched junction bases: 3. The V gene's germline CDR1 is SGHRS and CDR2 YFSETQ. The CDR3 here is CASAGLAGADTQYF. In DNA form, the CDR3 reads TGCGCCAGCGCCGGACTAGCGGGAGCAGATACGCAGTATTTT.

The gene calls are TRBV30 and TRBJ2-7; D uncertain. Trimming pared 4 bases from V and 6 bases from J, leaving 16 bases between. Germline CDR1 and CDR2: GTSNPN and SVGIG (reference sequence). The CDR3 extends over 13 amino acids. CDR3 in amino acids: CAWTTTAASEQYF. CDR3 in DNA: TGTGCCTGGACTACCACCGCGGCGAGCGAGCAGTACTTC. Filled out from reference TRBV30 and TRBJ2-7, the complete variable domain reads SQTIHQWPATLVQPVGSPLSLECTVEGTSNPNLYWYRQAAGRGLQLLFYSVGIGQISSEVPQNLSASRPQDRQFILSSKKLLLSDSGFYLCAWTTTAASEQYFGPGTRLTVT.

At least ten counts were recorded for this clonotype. This rearrangement joins TRBV3-1 to TRBJ1-5; D gene unclear. The CDR3 spans 14 residues. The V gene's germline CDR1 is LGHDT and CDR2 YNNKEL (reference sequence). V lost 0 bases, J lost 3 bases, and 6 bases lay in between. CDR3 nucleotide sequence: TGTGCCAGCAGCCAAGAGGGCCTCAATCAGCCCCAGCATTTT. Translating gives CASSQEGLNQPQHF.

On this clonotype: A much larger clonotype is one base distant, so this may be a read error. V usage is TRBV4-3 and J usage is TRBJ1-4; no clear D gene. Trimming left V 5 bases short and J 10 bases short, with 20 bases between. This CDR3 is 15 amino acids long. Germline assignment: CDR1 LGHNA and CDR2 YSLEER. CDR3 sequence (DNA): TGCGCCAGCAGCACCAACGAGGGCCGGGGTGTAAAACTGTTTTTT. It yields the protein CASSTNEGRGVKLFF.

Many counts were recorded for this clonotype. The chain recombines TRBV20-1 with TRBJ2-3, with D perhaps TRBD2 (6 bases). Germline lookup yields CDR1 DFQATT and CDR2 SNEGSKA (reference sequence). The CDR3 spans 11 residues. V gave up 5 bases and J gave up 11 bases, with 14 bases separating them. The CDR3 DNA follows: TGCAGTGCTTGGAGACTAGAGAAGCAGTATTTT. It is translated as CSAWRLEKQYF.

In this sample, this clonotype turned up many times. The V and J genes are TRBV18 and TRBJ2-5; 9 bases map to TRBD2. The germline CDR1 and CDR2 sequences are KGHSH and LQKENI. With V trimmed by 4 bases and J by 5 bases, 8 bases remained unmatched. CDR3 length equals 15 residues. Written as DNA, the CDR3 is TGTGCCAGCTCACTCCTAGCGGGACCAAGGGAGACCCAGTACTTC. It encodes CASSLLAGPRETQYF.